The 21 T cell receptor beta chains reported below all come from one sample, sequenced in a study of T-cell memory formation after mild COVID-19. TCRdb recomputed calls from the 5' RACE reads with MiXCR, one row per CDR3 protein. The sample lists approximately 260,000 distinct CDR3 sequences, about a sixth occurring once. Material for sequencing was PBMCs or a T cell subset sorted from them (not recorded which). The source of these receptors is a man in his late teens or twenties who had mild COVID-19 (a few samples of this study predate the infection). Cell type and time point are not known.

There are a few counts of this clonotype. J is TRBJ2-5 and V is TRBV5-4; the D call may be TRBD1 or TRBD2 (5 bases each). The germline gives CDR1 SGHNT, CDR2 YYREEE (reference sequence). The CDR3 has 15 residues. V lost 1 base and J 2 bases, leaving 12 bases between the germline ends. The CDR3, as DNA: TGTGCCAGCAGCTTGCCCGGGACGCATCAAGAGACCCAGTACTTC. Protein product: CASSLPGTHQETQYF.

This clonotype came up a few times. The chain carries TRBV30 and TRBJ1-1; D is uncertain. V was trimmed by 3 bases and J by 7 bases, leaving 12 bases between them. This CDR3 is 12 amino acids long. The germline CDR1 and CDR2 sequences are GTSNPN and SVGIG (reference sequence). DNA for the CDR3: TGTGCCTGGAGAAAGTTGGACGGTGAAGCTTTCTTT. Translation: CAWRKLDGEAFF.

This chain uses TRBV7-2 with TRBJ2-7; 11 positions agree with TRBD1. Germline V lookup: CDR1 SGHTA, CDR2 FQGNSA. The J segment lost 6 bases and the V segment lost 5 bases, leaving 6 bases of the junction unmatched. This CDR3 contains 14 residues. CDR3: CASSPDRGPGEQYV. The CDR3 nucleotides read TGTGCCAGCAGCCCGGACAGGGGGCCGGGCGAGCAGTACGTC.

This clonotype has only a few counts. This chain links TRBV2 with TRBJ1-1, with 9 bases matching TRBD1. The CDR3 runs to 13 residues. J was trimmed by 5 bases and V by 6 bases; bases with no gene match: 4. Germline lookup yields CDR1 SNHLY and CDR2 FYNNEI. The CDR3: CASSRDRETEAFF. The CDR3 region has the DNA TGTGCCAGCAGCCGGGACAGGGAAACTGAAGCTTTCTTT.

This clonotype was seen only a few times. The V call is TRBV24-1, the J call TRBJ2-5; possibly TRBD1 for D (5 bases). V gave up 5 bases and J gave up 2 bases, with 14 bases separating them. The CDR3 runs 15 residues. Germline CDR1 is KGHDR and CDR2 is SFDVKD. The CDR3, as DNA: TGTGCCACCAGTGTCTCCCAGGGAACACAAGAGACCCAGTACTTC. It encodes CATSVSQGTQETQYF.

This clonotype turned up a few times. The rearrangement links TRBV20-1 to TRBJ1-1; no definite D call. Trimming removed 6 bases from V and 11 bases from J, with 13 bases in between. Germline V gene sequence: CDR1 DFQATT, CDR2 SNEGSKA (reference sequence). The CDR3 is 10 amino acids. For the CDR3, the DNA is TGCAGTGCCGTTGGGATTCGGGCTTTCTTT. Protein product: CSAVGIRAFF.

The chain employs TRBV5-1 and TRBJ1-1; D is unresolved. This CDR3 spans 13 amino acids. The ends were cut back, 0 bases at V and 7 bases at J, with 10 bases in the middle. Germline lookup yields CDR1 SGHRS and CDR2 YFSETQ. In nucleotides, the CDR3 is TGCGCCAGCAGCTTGGCCGAGGGTTATGAAGCTTTCTTT. It translates to CASSLAEGYEAFF.

This clonotype has at least ten counts. The chain carries TRBV5-5 and TRBJ2-6, with D maybe TRBD2 (6 bases). V lost 4 bases, J lost 1 base, and 6 bases lay in between. The germline V gene encodes CDR1 SGHKS and CDR2 YYEKEE (reference sequence). The CDR3 extends over 14 amino acids. The DNA of the CDR3 is TGTGCCAGCAGCAGCGGGTCTGGGGCCAACGTCCTGACTTTC. Encoded protein: CASSSGSGANVLTF.

This clonotype was seen a few times. The rearrangement uses TRBV5-1 and TRBJ2-5, with D perhaps matching TRBD1 or TRBD2 (6 bases each). The CDR3 consists of 14 residues. Per germline, CDR1 SGHRS and CDR2 YFSETQ. Trimming removed 4 bases at V and 4 bases at J, with 14 bases between. The CDR3 sequence: CASSPEGGSETQYF. DNA for the CDR3: TGCGCCAGCAGCCCGGAGGGGGGATCAGAGACCCAGTACTTC.

This clonotype was found a few times. The chain uses TRBV6-6 and TRBJ2-2, with TRBD2 identical over 14 bases. The CDR3 contains 14 residues. Germline CDR1 is MNHNY and CDR2 is SVGAGI (reference sequence). With V trimmed by 6 bases and J by 6 bases, 0 bases remained unmatched. The CDR3 DNA is TGTGCCAGCAGGACTAGCGGGGGGGCCGGGGAGCTGTTTTTT. It is translated as CASRTSGGAGELFF.

The J gene is TRBJ1-1, the V gene TRBV20-1; D is ambiguous. Germline assignment: CDR1 DFQATT and CDR2 SNEGSKA (reference sequence). The CDR3 has 15 amino acids. V gave up 0 bases and J gave up 3 bases, with 14 bases separating them. CDR3 amino acids: CSARDIRLGYTEAFF. The CDR3 nucleotides are TGCAGTGCTAGAGATATCCGGCTGGGTTACACTGAAGCTTTCTTT.

This clonotype occurred a few times. The chain recombines TRBV5-1 with TRBJ1-5; D gene unclear. The germline gives CDR1 SGHRS, CDR2 YFSETQ. V gave up 0 bases and J gave up 0 bases, with 7 bases separating them. This CDR3 comprises 15 residues. The DNA of the CDR3 is TGCGCCAGCAGCTTGGTGGGAAATAGCAATCAGCCCCAGCATTTT. This sequence encodes CASSLVGNSNQPQHF. Variable domain in full (rest from reference TRBV5-1 and TRBJ1-5): KAGVTQTPRYLIKTRGQQVTLSCSPISGHRSVSWYQQTPGQGLQFLFEYFSETQRNKGNFPGRFSGRQFSNSRSEMNVSTLELGDSALYLCASSLVGNSNQPQHFGDGTRLSIL.

Note on this clonotype: Since the CDR3 does not end with the conserved phenylalanine or tryptophan, this likely comes from a read error. V gene TRBV27 combines with J gene TRBJ2-3, with TRBD2 matching over 7 bases. Germline V lookup: CDR1 MNHEY, CDR2 SMNVEV (reference sequence). The CDR3 length is 15 residues. V trimming: 6 bases; J trimming: 8 bases; junction bases outside the gene matches: 14. CDR3: CASSPRGSGFGTQYL. CDR3 DNA sequence: TGTGCCAGCAGCCCCCGGGGTAGCGGGTTTGGTACGCAGTATTTG.

V gene TRBV5-4 combines with J gene TRBJ2-1; 7 nucleotides agree with TRBD2. Trimming removed 4 bases from V and 15 bases from J; junction bases left unmatched: 13. The CDR3 contains 13 residues. CDR1 SGHNT and CDR2 YYREEE come from the germline V gene (reference sequence). The CDR3 coding sequence is TGTGCCAGCAGCGCGTCCGGACTAGGGGTCAGGTTCTTC. Translating gives CASSASGLGVRFF.

The chain joins TRBV5-1 to TRBJ2-5; no firm D call. The germline CDR1 and CDR2 sequences are SGHRS and YFSETQ. The CDR3 is 13 amino acids. V dropped 4 bases and J dropped 2 bases, with 9 bases sitting between them. The CDR3 DNA sequence: TGCGCCAGCAGCCGGAACAGTCAAGAGACCCAGTACTTC. Translating gives CASSRNSQETQYF.

This clonotype was counted many times. The chain carries TRBV7-2 and TRBJ2-6; 7 bases map to TRBD1. With 3 bases clipped from V and 0 bases from J, the junction kept 5 bases outside the gene matches. CDR1 is SGHTA, CDR2 FQGNSA, per germline. The CDR3 covers 17 residues. The CDR3 is CASSFQGQPSGANVLTF. The CDR3 nucleotides are TGTGCCAGCAGCTTCCAGGGACAGCCCTCTGGGGCCAACGTCCTGACTTTC.

The rearrangement links TRBV12-3 or TRBV12-4 to TRBJ2-3; D assignment may be TRBD1 or TRBD2 (5 bases each). The CDR3 totals 15 residues. Trimming removed 3 bases at V and 4 bases at J, with 14 bases between. The CDR3 coding sequence is TGTGCCAGCAGTTTTGGATACCGAGGGGCAGATACGCAGTATTTT. Protein product: CASSFGYRGADTQYF.

This clonotype was picked up many times. J is TRBJ2-5 and V is TRBV4-3; 10 bases agree with TRBD2. Germline trimming cut 1 base from V and 1 base from J; bases unmatched to any gene: 6. This CDR3 is built from 17 residues. Germline CDR1 is LGHNA and CDR2 is YSLEER. The CDR3 sequence: CASSQGASGGGQETQYF. Written as DNA, the CDR3 is TGCGCCAGCAGCCAAGGGGCAAGCGGGGGGGGCCAAGAGACCCAGTACTTC.

J is TRBJ2-2 and V is TRBV12-3 or TRBV12-4, with TRBD2 matching 7 bases. This CDR3 has 15 residues. V was pared by 3 bases and J by 4 bases, with 5 bases of the junction left unmatched. CDR3 loop: CASSFWRGSTGELFF. CDR3 DNA sequence: TGTGCCAGCAGTTTTTGGCGGGGGTCCACCGGGGAGCTGTTTTTT.

The chain is built from TRBV24-1 and TRBJ2-1; TRBD1 matches at 9 bases. The CDR3 loop spans 15 amino acids. CDR1 and CDR2 (germline): KGHDR, SFDVKD. With V trimmed by 3 bases and J by 8 bases, 7 bases remained unmatched. CDR3 loop: CATSDRDRARHEQFF. The DNA of the CDR3 is TGTGCCACCAGTGATAGGGACAGGGCTCGTCATGAGCAGTTCTTC.

The chain links TRBV7-8 to TRBJ2-3, with unresolved D. This CDR3 contains 12 residues. The germline CDR1 and CDR2 sequences are SGHVS and FQNEAQ. V gave up 5 bases and J gave up 10 bases, with 13 bases separating them. The CDR3 nucleotides are TGTGCCAGCAGCCCGCGGAACCCATCGCAGTATTTT. Translated: CASSPRNPSQYF.